The 10 T cell receptor beta chains in this list originate from one sample, sequenced in a study of blood T cell repertoires in COVID-19. Here immunoSEQ multiplex PCR was the method, and the copy in TCRdb shows in-frame clones only, minus some. The sample lists around 200,000 clones, roughly four fifths occurring once. The sequenced sample was peripheral blood. These receptors were obtained from a woman in her forties with acute or convalescent COVID-19.

The chain carries TRBV27 and TRBJ1-1; D gene ambiguous. This CDR3 region has 14 residues. Germline CDR1 reads MNHEY; CDR2 reads SMNVEV (reference sequence). Trimming cost V 6 bases and J 1 base, with 12 bases left between them. DNA of the CDR3: TGTGCCAGCAGCGATCTAGCTTGGAACACTGAAGCTTTCTTT. Residues: CASSDLAWNTEAFF.

V and J are TRBV28 and TRBJ1-6; D remains unclear. The CDR3 has 14 amino acids. V was shortened by 6 bases and J by 6 bases, with 12 bases between the two germline ends. Germline V CDR1 and CDR2: MDHEN, SYDVKM. Here the CDR3 reads CASSPAGINSPLHF. CDR3 nucleotide sequence: TGTGCCAGCAGCCCGGCGGGAATTAATTCACCCCTCCACTTT.

The genes are TRBV2 and TRBJ1-2; 10 nucleotides line up with TRBD1. The ends lost 3 bases at V and 5 bases at J; junction bases unmatched: 9. The CDR3 extends over 16 amino acids. Germline CDR1 and CDR2: SNHLY and FYNNEI. The CDR3 DNA reads TGTGCCAGCAGTGACGGGGACAGGGGAATTTGGTATGGCTACACCTTC. Protein: CASSDGDRGIWYGYTF.

DNA for the CDR3: TGTGCCAGCAGTGGAGGTTCGGGCAATGAGCAGTTCTTC. Translating it yields CASSGGSGNEQFF. V is TRBV12-3 or TRBV12-4 and J is TRBJ2-1, with a weak D call TRBD2 (5 bases). V was pared by 5 bases and J by 6 bases, with 11 bases between. This CDR3 contains 13 residues.

The V gene is TRBV5-1, the J gene TRBJ1-1; 7 bases fit TRBD1. The ends lost 3 bases at V and 3 bases at J; junction bases unmatched: 5. Germline CDR1 SGHRS, CDR2 YFSETQ. This CDR3 has 14 amino acids. The CDR3 loop reads CASSWFTGDTEAFF. The CDR3 DNA reads TGCGCCAGCAGCTGGTTTACAGGGGACACTGAAGCTTTCTTT.

This clone was detected a few times. The rearrangement links TRBV30 to TRBJ1-4; D is unresolved. Trimming pared 2 bases from V and 4 bases from J, leaving 17 bases between. Germline V gives CDR1 GTSNPN, CDR2 SVGIG (reference sequence). The CDR3 covers 16 residues. This CDR3 is CAWSPSRSLSNEKLFF. The CDR3 DNA is TGTGCCTGGAGTCCCTCCCGGTCCTTAAGTAATGAAAAACTGTTTTTT.

V usage is TRBV30 and J usage is TRBJ1-6; the match to TRBD1 covers 8 bases. V shed 5 bases and J 10 bases; nucleotides not matched to a gene: 7. The length of the CDR3 is 13 residues. Germline lookup yields CDR1 GTSNPN and CDR2 SVGIG (reference sequence). Written as DNA, the CDR3 is TGTGCCTGGGGACAGGGAGGTGGCTCACCCCTCCACTTT. It codes for CAWGQGGGSPLHF.

The chain uses TRBV6-5 and TRBJ2-7; D unclear. Germline V lookup: CDR1 MNHEY, CDR2 SVGAGI. Trimming shortened V by 2 bases and J by 0 bases, and 5 bases separated the two germline ends. The CDR3 is 13 residues long. CDR3 sequence: CASSYATSYEQYF. The CDR3, as DNA: TGTGCCAGCAGTTACGCTACCTCCTACGAGCAGTACTTC.

The V gene is TRBV19, the J gene TRBJ2-7, with TRBD2 matching over 9 bases. The CDR3 has 14 residues. V gave up 8 bases and J gave up 2 bases; unmatched junction bases: 7. Per germline, CDR1 LNHDA and CDR2 SQIVND (reference sequence). The CDR3 is CASARLAGPYEQYF. DNA of the CDR3: TGTGCCAGTGCCCGGCTAGCGGGACCCTACGAGCAGTACTTC.

The chain employs TRBV9 and TRBJ2-3, with TRBD1 matching over 8 bases. The CDR3 consists of 14 residues. V lost 5 bases to trimming and J lost 1 base; unmatched junction nucleotides: 3. In germline, CDR1 is SGDLS, CDR2 YYNGEE. CDR3 protein: CASRKGQGTDTQYF. The CDR3 DNA is TGTGCCAGCAGAAAGGGACAGGGCACAGATACGCAGTATTTT.